Listed below are T cell receptor beta chains from one sample, sequenced in a study of tumor and adjacent non-tumor tissue in lung cancer. TCRdb reanalysed the multiplex PCR reads using MiXCR and keeps one entry per CDR3 protein. The data hold fewer than 80,000 distinct CDR3 sequences, with approximately 68% observed a single time. The material sequenced was lung tumor tissue. These receptors originate from a woman in her 70s with non-small cell lung cancer. The CDR3 runs from the conserved cysteine through the conserved F or W. Fields, in order: clone size, D gene, J gene, V gene, CDR3 protein, CDR3 DNA. D genes are given only for firm matches. Size is stated for part of the rows, as once, few or many counts, or as a class when the clone is expanded.

many | - | TRBJ1-3 | TRBV12-3/TRBV12-4 | CASSSLQGYTIYF | TGTGCCAGCAGTTCCCTCCAGGGTTACACCATATATTTT
- | - | TRBJ2-4 | TRBV5-4 | CASSLESGGREKDIQYF | TGTGCCAGCAGCTTGGAGAGTGGGGGTAGGGAGAAAGACATTCAGTACTTC
once | - | TRBJ2-5 | TRBV4-1 | CTSSQDAKQETQYF | TGCACCAGCAGTCAAGATGCCAAACAAGAGACCCAGTACTTC
- | - | TRBJ2-3 | TRBV5-6 | CASGLPGQHTDTQYF | TGTGCCAGCGGCTTGCCCGGACAGCACACAGATACGCAATATTTT
- | - | TRBJ2-3 | TRBV11-3 | CASTLAPGTPPYF | TGTGCCAGCACCTTAGCCCCCGGTACACCACCGTATTTT
- | TRBD2 | TRBJ2-1 | TRBV12-3/TRBV12-4 | CASSCSGSEDNEQFF | TGTGCCAGCAGTTGCAGCGGGAGTGAAGACAATGAGCAGTTCTTC
- | TRBD2 | TRBJ2-7 | TRBV4-2 | CTSSQDSSGRAYKQYF | TGTACCAGCAGCCAAGACTCAAGCGGGAGGGCCTACAAGCAGTACTTC
- | - | TRBJ2-6 | TRBV12-3/TRBV12-4 | CASRNRDLSGVNVLTF | TGTGCCAGCAGAAATAGGGACCTATCTGGGGTCAACGTCCTTACTTTC
- | - | TRBJ2-1 | TRBV6-1 | CASSSRGWYGQFF | TGTGCTAGCAGTTCAAGGGGATGGTATGGGCAGTTCTTC
- | - | TRBJ2-5 | TRBV7-8 | CASSLRGSAGTQYF | TGTGCCAGCAGCTTACGTGGGTCCGCTGGGACCCAGTACTTC
- | TRBD2 | TRBJ2-2 | TRBV28 | CASSLFPGGGPDRTGELFF | TGTGCCAGCAGTTTATTCCCCGGGGGGGGACCCGATAGGACTGGGGAGCTGTTTTTT
- | - | TRBJ2-7 | TRBV6-1 | CASSETGGQSSGHYF | TGTGCCAGCAGTGAAACGGGCGGGCAGTCGTCCGGACATTACTTC
few | TRBD2 | TRBJ2-3 | TRBV24-1 | CATSDLTSGTRTDTQYF | TGTGCCACCAGTGATTTGACTAGCGGAACCCGCACAGATACGCAGTATTTT
- | TRBD2 | TRBJ2-5 | TRBV4-1 | CASSQGLAGKKTHYF | TGCGCCAGCAGCCAAGGACTAGCGGGAAAGAAGACCCACTACTTC
once | TRBD1 | TRBJ2-2 | TRBV6-1 | CASSGQGALNTGELFF | TGCGCCAGCAGTGGGCAGGGGGCCTTAAACACCGGGGAGCTGTTTTTT
once | - | TRBJ1-1 | TRBV6-5 | CASKIVGNTREAFF | TGTGCTAGCAAGATTGTGGGCAACACACGTGAAGCTTTCTTT
- | TRBD2 | TRBJ2-1 | TRBV11-3 | CASSLASGGQNEQFF | TGTGCCAGCAGCTTAGCTAGCGGGGGCCAAAATGAGCAGTTCTTC
- | - | TRBJ1-2 | TRBV12-3/TRBV12-4 | CASNLGDGYAF | TGTGCCAGTAATTTGGGGGATGGCTACGCCTTC
- | TRBD2 | TRBJ2-7 | TRBV4-1 | CASSQETSGSAVVYKQYF | TGCGCCAGCAGCCAAGAGACTAGCGGGAGTGCCGTCGTCTACAAGCAGTACTTC
few | TRBD2 | TRBJ2-7 | TRBV7-3 | CASSLSSGPYEQYF | TGTGCCAGCAGCTTATCTAGCGGACCCTACGAGCAGTACTTC
- | TRBD1 | TRBJ1-2 | TRBV12-3/TRBV12-4 | CASSFVRQGKYGYTF | TGTGCCAGCAGTTTTGTCCGACAGGGGAAATATGGTTACACCTTC
few | - | TRBJ2-3 | TRBV5-1 | CASSVGPQNTQYF | TGCGCCAGCAGCGTGGGGCCTCAGAATACGCAGTATTTT
- | TRBD1 | TRBJ1-4 | TRBV29-1 | CSVGQGGINEILFF | TGCAGCGTCGGTCAGGGGGGGATTAATGAAATACTGTTCTTT
many | - | TRBJ2-1 | TRBV7-9 | CASSTGFNEQFF | TGTGCCAGCAGCACAGGGTTCAATGAGCAGTTCTTC
- | - | TRBJ1-2 | TRBV29-1 | CGAGEYDYTF | TGCGGCGCTGGGGAGTATGACTACACCTTC
- | - | TRBJ2-1 | TRBV20-1 | CSARACGRVNNEQFF | TGCAGTGCTAGAGCCTGCGGTAGGGTCAACAATGAGCAGTTTTTC
- | - | TRBJ2-1 | TRBV11-3 | CANSRTGSLYNGQFF | TGTGCCAACAGCCGGACCGGGTCGTTATACAATGGGCAGTTCTTC
- | - | TRBJ1-1 | TRBV11-2 | CASSFLTGEAFF | TGTGCCAGCAGCTTCTTAACAGGAGAAGCTTTCTTT
few | TRBD1 | TRBJ1-6 | TRBV28 | CASSPHGGGASDSPLHF | TGTGCCAGCAGCCCCCACGGAGGGGGCGCATCTGATTCACCCCTCCACTTT
many | - | TRBJ2-1 | TRBV5-1 | CASSSGTEQFF | TGCGCCAGCAGCTCCGGGACTGAGCAGTTCTTC
- | - | TRBJ2-7 | TRBV12-3/TRBV12-4 | CPSTLGRSYEQYF | TGTCCCAGCACTTTAGGACGATCCTACGAGCAGTACTTC
many | TRBD1 | TRBJ1-1 | TRBV4-2 | CASSQVAGGNTEAFF | TGTGCCAGCAGCCAAGTGGCAGGGGGCAACACTGAAGCTTTCTTT
- | TRBD1 | TRBJ2-2 | TRBV10-3 | CAISSTGEMDTGKLFF | TGTGCCATCAGCAGTACAGGGGAGATGGACACCGGGAAGCTGTTTTTT
many | - | TRBJ2-7 | TRBV6-9 | CASSYMSGEQYF | TGTGCCAGCAGTTATATGAGCGGCGAGCAGTACTTC
many | TRBD2 | TRBJ2-3 | TRBV28 | CASQSSGAITDTQYF | TGTGCCAGCCAATCTAGCGGGGCGATTACAGATACGCAGTATTTT
- | - | TRBJ1-1 | TRBV29-1 | CSVDNLMERAVMNTEAFF | TGCAGCGTTGACAATCTTATGGAGCGTGCCGTTATGAACACTGAAGCTTTCTTT
- | - | TRBJ1-4 | TRBV28 | CASSYGATNEKLLF | TGTGCCAGCAGTTACGGGGCAACTAATGAAAAACTGCTTTTT
many | - | TRBJ2-2 | TRBV5-1 | CASRSQLGISKDTGELFF | TGCGCCAGCAGATCGCAACTAGGAATTAGCAAGGACACCGGGGAGCTGTTTTTT
- | - | TRBJ2-1 | TRBV6-1 | CASRQARGSGNNEQFF | TGTGCAAGCCGCCAAGCCCGAGGTTCAGGTAACAATGAGCAGTTCTTC
- | - | TRBJ2-1 | TRBV11-2 | CASTLAGDNEHFF | TGTGCCAGCACCCTAGCTGGGGACAATGAGCACTTCTTC
- | TRBD2 | TRBJ2-1 | TRBV6-5 | CASSRGASGSGVQFF | TGTGCCAGCAGTCGAGGGGCTAGCGGGAGTGGTGTGCAGTTCTTC
- | TRBD1 | TRBJ2-5 | TRBV6-6 | CVSSSELGTASRLCF | TGTGTCAGCAGTTCCGAATTAGGGACAGCTTCGCGCCTGTGCTTC
- | - | TRBJ1-6 | TRBV7-8 | CASSAGISYNSPLHF | TGTGCCAGCTCAGCGGGGATCTCCTATAACTCACCCCTCCACTTT
few | - | TRBJ1-5 | TRBV6-5 | CASSGRGHQPQHF | TGTGCCAGCAGCGGCAGGGGACATCAGCCCCAGCATTTT
- | - | TRBJ2-7 | TRBV6-5 | CASSTGKGGGNYEQYF | TGTGCCAGCAGTACAGGGAAGGGGGGCGGCAATTACGAGCAGTACTTC
- | TRBD2 | TRBJ2-7 | TRBV6-5 | CASIYSWGGSPHEQYF | TGTGCCAGCATTTACTCTTGGGGCGGGAGTCCCCACGAGCAGTATTTC
- | - | TRBJ2-3 | TRBV6-2/TRBV6-3 | CASSPVYYTQYF | TGTGCCAGCAGCCCCGTCTATTATACGCAATATTTT
- | - | TRBJ2-1 | TRBV10-1 | CASSDLASEHFF | TGCGCCAGCAGTGACCTAGCGAGTGAGCATTTCTTC
many | - | TRBJ2-2 | TRBV10-3 | CAISTVTGSNTGELFF | TGTGCCATCAGTACAGTAACAGGGTCCAACACCGGGGAGCTGTTTTTT